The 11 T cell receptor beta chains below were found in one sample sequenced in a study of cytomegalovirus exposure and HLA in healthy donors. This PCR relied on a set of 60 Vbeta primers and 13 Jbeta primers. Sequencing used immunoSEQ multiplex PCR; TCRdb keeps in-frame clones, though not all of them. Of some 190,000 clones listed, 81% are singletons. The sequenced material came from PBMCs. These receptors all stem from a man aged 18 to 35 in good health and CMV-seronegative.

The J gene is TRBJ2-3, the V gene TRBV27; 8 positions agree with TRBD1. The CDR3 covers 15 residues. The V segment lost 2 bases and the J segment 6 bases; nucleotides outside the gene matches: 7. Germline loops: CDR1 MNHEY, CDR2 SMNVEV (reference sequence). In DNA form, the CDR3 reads TGTGCCAGCAGTTTAGTCACAGGGGGTACGGATACGCAGTATTTT. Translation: CASSLVTGGTDTQYF.

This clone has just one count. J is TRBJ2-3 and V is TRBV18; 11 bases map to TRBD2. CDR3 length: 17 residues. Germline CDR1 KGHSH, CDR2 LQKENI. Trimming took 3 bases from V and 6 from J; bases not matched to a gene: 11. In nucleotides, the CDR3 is TGTGCCAGCTCACCGGGAACTAGCGGGGGCACATTTGATACGCAGTATTTT. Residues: CASSPGTSGGTFDTQYF.

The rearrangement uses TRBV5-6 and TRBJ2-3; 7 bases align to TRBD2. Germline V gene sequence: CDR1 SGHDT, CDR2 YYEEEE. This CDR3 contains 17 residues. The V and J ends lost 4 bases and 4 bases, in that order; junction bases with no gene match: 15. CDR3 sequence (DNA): TGTGCCAGCAGCCCGCTGGGGCTAGCGGAGTGGGCAGATACGCAGTATTTT. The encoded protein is CASSPLGLAEWADTQYF.

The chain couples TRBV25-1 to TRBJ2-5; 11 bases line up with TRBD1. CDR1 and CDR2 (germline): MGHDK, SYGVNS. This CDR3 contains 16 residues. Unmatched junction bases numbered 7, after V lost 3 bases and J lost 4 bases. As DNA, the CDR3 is TGTGCCAGCAGTGAGAGGCGGGGGACAGGGGGAGAGACCCAGTACTTC. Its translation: CASSERRGTGGETQYF.

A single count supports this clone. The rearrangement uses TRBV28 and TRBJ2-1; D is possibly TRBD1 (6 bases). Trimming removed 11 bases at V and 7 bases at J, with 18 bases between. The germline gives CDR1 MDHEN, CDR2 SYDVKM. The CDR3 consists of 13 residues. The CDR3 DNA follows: TGTGCCGGTCAAACAGGGCTCGGGAATGAGCAGTTCTTC. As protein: CAGQTGLGNEQFF.

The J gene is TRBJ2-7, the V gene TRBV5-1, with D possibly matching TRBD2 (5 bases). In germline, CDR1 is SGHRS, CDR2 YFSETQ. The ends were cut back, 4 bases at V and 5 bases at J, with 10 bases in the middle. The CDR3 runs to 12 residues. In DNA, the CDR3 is TGCGCCAGCAGCATTGACGGGGACGAGCAGTACTTC. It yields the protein CASSIDGDEQYF.

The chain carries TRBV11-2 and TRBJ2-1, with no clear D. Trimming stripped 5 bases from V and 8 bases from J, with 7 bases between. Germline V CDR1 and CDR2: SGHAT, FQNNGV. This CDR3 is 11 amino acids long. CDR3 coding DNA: TGTGCCAGCAGCCCTCGCGATGAGCAGTTCTTC. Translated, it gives CASSPRDEQFF. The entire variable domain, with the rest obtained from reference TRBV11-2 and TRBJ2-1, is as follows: EAGVAQSPRYKIIEKRQSVAFWCNPISGHATLYWYQQILGQGPKLLIQFQNNGVVDDSQLPKDRFSAERLKGVDSTLKIQPAKLEDSAVYLCASSPRDEQFFGPGTRLTVL.

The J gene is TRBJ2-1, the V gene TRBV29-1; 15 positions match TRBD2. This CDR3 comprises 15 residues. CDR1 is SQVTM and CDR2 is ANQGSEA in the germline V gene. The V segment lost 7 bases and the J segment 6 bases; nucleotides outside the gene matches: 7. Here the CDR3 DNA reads TGCAGCGCCGCGGGACTAGCGGGAGGTGCCAATGAGCAGTTCTTC. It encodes CSAAGLAGGANEQFF.

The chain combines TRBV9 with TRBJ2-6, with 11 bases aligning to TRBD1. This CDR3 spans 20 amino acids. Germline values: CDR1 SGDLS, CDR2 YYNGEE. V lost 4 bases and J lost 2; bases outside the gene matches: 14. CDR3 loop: CASSTQAPGQGVTGANVLTF. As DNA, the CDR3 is TGTGCCAGCAGCACCCAAGCCCCGGGACAGGGGGTTACTGGGGCCAACGTCCTGACTTTC.

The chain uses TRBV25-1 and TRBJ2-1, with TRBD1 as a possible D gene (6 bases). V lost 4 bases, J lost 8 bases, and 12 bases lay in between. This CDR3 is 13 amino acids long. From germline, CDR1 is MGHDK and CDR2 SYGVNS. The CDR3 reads CASSAPHRDEQFF. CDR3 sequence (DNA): TGTGCCAGCAGTGCCCCCCACAGGGATGAGCAGTTCTTC.

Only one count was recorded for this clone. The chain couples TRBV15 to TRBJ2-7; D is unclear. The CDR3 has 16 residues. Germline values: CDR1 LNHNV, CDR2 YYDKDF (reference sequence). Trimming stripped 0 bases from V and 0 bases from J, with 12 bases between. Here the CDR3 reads CATSRDVEVSSYEQYF. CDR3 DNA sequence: TGTGCCACCAGCAGAGATGTCGAGGTTAGCTCCTACGAGCAGTACTTC. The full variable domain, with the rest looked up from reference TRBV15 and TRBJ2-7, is DAMVIQNPRYQVTQFGKPVTLSCSQTLNHNVMYWYQQKSSQAPKLLFHYYDKDFNNEADTPDNFQSRRPNTSFCFLDIRSPGLGDTAMYLCATSRDVEVSSYEQYFGPGTRLTVT.